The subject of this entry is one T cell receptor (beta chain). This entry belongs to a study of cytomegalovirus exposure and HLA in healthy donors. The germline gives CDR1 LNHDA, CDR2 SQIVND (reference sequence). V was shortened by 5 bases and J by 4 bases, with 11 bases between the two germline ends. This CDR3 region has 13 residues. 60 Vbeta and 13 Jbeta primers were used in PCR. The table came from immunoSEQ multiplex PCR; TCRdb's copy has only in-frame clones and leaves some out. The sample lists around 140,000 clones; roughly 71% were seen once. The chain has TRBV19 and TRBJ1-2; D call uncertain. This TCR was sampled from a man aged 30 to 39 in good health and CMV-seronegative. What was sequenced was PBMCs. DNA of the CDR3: TGTGCCAGTAGTGGGCCAGAATCCTATGGCTACACCTTC. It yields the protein CASSGPESYGYTF.